This T cell receptor (beta chain) was documented in a study of shared clonotypes between healthy human individuals. Findings and caveats of the study: Donors were few, which limited the genetic and exposure-history diversity represented.

In the case of this clone: Its antigen is unknown. Because the CDR3's place on the DNA is in doubt, the DNA is left out and the CDR3 is given as listed by TCRdb.

CD45RO-negative, CCR7-positively selected cells formed the naive CD8 fraction, excluding terminally differentiated effector memory CD45RA+ cells. Sequenced by immunoSEQ multiplex PCR; TCRdb stores in-frame clones only, minus some. Of over 2 million clones listed, roughly 95% are singletons. The CDR3 numbers 17 amino acids, ends counted. Germline lookup yields CDR1 SGDLS and CDR2 YYNGEE. This TCR derives from a man between 18 and 29 years old in good health. The V gene is TRBV9, the J gene TRBJ2-7; the table gives TRBD1 as D, unverified against the DNA. The specimen was naive CD8+ T cells sorted from blood. This CDR3 reads CASSNFGAGTGTYEQYF.